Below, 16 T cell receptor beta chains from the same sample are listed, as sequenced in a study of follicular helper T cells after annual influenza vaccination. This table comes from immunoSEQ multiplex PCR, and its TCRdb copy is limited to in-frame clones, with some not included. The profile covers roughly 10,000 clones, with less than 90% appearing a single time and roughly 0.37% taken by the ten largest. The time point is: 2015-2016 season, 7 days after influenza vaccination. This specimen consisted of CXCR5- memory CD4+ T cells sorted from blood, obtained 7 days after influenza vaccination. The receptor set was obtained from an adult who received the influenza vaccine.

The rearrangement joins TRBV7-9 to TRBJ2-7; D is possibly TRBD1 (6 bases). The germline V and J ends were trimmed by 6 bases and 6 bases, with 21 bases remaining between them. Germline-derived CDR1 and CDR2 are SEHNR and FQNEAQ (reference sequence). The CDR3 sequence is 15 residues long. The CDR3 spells CASSLEQGITFEQYF. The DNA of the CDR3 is TGTGCCAGCAGTTTGGAACAGGGCATTACTTTCGAGCAGTACTTC.

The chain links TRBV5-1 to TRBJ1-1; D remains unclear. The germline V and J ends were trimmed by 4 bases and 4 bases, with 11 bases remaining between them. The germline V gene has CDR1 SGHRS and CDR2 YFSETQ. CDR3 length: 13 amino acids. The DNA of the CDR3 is TGCGCCAGCAGCCCAACACGACCCACTGAAGCTTTCTTT. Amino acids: CASSPTRPTEAFF. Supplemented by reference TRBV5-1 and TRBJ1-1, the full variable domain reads KAGVTQTPRYLIKTRGQQVTLSCSPISGHRSVSWYQQTPGQGLQFLFEYFSETQRNKGNFPGRFSGRQFSNSRSEMNVSTLELGDSALYLCASSPTRPTEAFFGQGTRLTVV.

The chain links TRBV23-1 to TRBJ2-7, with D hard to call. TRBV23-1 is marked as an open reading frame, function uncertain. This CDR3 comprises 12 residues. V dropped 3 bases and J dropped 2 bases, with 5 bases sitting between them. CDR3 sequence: CASSHPTYEQYF. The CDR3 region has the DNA TGCGCCAGCAGTCACCCCACCTACGAGCAGTACTTC.

The CDR3 protein is CASSLVGGLNEKLFF. DNA of the CDR3: TGCGCCAGCAGCTTGGTCGGGGGGCTTAATGAAAAACTGTTTTTT. The chain combines TRBV5-1 with TRBJ1-4, with a possible D match to TRBD1 (6 bases). Germline CDR1 is SGHRS and CDR2 is YFSETQ. Trimming took off 0 bases at V and 4 bases at J, with 10 bases between the two ends. The CDR3 extends over 15 amino acids.

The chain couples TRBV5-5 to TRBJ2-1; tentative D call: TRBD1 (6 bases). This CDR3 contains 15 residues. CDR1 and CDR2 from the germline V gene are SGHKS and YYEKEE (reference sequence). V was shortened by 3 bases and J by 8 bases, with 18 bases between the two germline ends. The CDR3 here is CASSSRGTMSYEQFF. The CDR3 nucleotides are TGTGCCAGCAGCTCCAGGGGTACAATGTCATATGAGCAGTTCTTC.

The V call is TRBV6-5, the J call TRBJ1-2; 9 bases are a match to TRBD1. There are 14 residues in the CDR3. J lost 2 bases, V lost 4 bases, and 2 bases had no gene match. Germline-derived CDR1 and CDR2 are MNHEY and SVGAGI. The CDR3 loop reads CASSSGTGNYGYTF. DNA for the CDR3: TGTGCCAGCAGTTCCGGGACAGGGAACTATGGCTACACCTTC.

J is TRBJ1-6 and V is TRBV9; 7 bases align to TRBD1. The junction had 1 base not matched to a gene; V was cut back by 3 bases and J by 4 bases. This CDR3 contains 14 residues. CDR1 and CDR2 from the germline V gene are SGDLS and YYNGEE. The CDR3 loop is CASSAGQYNSPLHF. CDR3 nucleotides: TGTGCCAGCAGCGCGGGACAGTATAATTCACCCCTCCACTTT. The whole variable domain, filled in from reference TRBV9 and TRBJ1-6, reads DSGVTQTPKHLITATGQRVTLRCSPRSGDLSVYWYQQSLDQGLQFLIQYYNGEERAKGNILERFSAQQFPDLHSELNLSSLELGDSALYFCASSAGQYNSPLHFGNGTRLTVT.

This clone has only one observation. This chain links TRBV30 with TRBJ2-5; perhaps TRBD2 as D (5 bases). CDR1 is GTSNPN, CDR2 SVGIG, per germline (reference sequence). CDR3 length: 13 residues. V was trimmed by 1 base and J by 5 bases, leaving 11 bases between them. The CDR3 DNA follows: TGTGCCTGGAGTGATCAGACGGGGGAGACCCAGTACTTC. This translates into CAWSDQTGETQYF.

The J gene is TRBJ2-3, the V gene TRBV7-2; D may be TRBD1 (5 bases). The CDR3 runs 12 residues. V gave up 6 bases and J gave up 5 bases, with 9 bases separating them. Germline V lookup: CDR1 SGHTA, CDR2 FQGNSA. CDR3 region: CASSSRGDTQYF. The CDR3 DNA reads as TGTGCCAGCAGTTCAAGGGGAGATACGCAGTATTTT.

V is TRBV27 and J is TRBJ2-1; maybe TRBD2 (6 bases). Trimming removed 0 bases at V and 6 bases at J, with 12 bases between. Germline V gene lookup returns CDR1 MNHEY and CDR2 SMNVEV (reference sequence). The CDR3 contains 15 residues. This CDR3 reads CASSLSGGRPNEQFF. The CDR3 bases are TGTGCCAGCAGTTTATCGGGGGGAAGGCCCAATGAGCAGTTCTTC.

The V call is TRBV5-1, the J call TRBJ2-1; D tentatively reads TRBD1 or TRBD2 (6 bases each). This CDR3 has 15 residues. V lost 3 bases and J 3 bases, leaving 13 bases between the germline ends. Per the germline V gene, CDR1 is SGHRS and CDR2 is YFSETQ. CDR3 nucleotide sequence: TGCGCCAGCAGCTCCGGGGGCGGTGGCTACAATGAGCAGTTCTTC. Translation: CASSSGGGGYNEQFF.

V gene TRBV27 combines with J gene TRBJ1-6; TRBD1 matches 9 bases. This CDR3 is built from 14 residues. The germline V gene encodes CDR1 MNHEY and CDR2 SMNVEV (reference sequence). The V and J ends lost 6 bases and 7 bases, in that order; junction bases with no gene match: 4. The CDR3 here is CASRGTGLNSPLHF. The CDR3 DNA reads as TGTGCCAGCAGGGGGACAGGGTTAAATTCACCCCTCCACTTT.

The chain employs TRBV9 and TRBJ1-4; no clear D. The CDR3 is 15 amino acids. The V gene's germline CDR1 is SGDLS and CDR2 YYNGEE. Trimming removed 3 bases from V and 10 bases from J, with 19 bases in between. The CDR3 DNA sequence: TGTGCCAGCAGCGAACGGGAAGGGATGGGCAGAAAACTGTTTTTT. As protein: CASSEREGMGRKLFF.

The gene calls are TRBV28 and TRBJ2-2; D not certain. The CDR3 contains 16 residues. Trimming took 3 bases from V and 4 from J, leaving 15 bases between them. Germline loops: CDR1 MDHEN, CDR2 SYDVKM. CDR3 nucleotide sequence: TGTGCCAGCAGTTTGGGTCCGGTCTGGGCCACCGGGGAGCTGTTTTTT. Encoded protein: CASSLGPVWATGELFF.

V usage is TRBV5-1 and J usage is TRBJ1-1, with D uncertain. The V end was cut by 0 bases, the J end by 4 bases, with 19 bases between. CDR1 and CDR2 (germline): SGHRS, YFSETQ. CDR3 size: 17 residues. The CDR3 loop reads CASSLELGLLRTTEAFF. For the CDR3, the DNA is TGCGCCAGCAGCTTGGAGTTAGGGTTACTTCGGACCACTGAAGCTTTCTTT.

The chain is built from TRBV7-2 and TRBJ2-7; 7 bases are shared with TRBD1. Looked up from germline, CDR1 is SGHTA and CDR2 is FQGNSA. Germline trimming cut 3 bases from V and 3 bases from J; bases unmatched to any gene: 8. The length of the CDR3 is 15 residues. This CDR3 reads CASSFLPGQRYEQYF. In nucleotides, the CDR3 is TGTGCCAGCAGCTTTCTCCCGGGACAGCGCTACGAGCAGTACTTC.